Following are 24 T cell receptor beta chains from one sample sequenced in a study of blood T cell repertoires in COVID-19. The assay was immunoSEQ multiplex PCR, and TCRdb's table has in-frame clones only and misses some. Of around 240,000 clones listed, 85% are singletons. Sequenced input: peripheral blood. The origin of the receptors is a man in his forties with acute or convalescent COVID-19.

CDR3: CAWSSLAATDTQYF. The DNA of the CDR3 is TGTGCCTGGAGTTCGCTAGCGGCCACAGATACGCAGTATTTT. This rearrangement joins TRBV30 to TRBJ2-3, with TRBD2 matching 7 bases. The CDR3 runs to 14 residues. Looked up from germline, CDR1 is GTSNPN and CDR2 is SVGIG (reference sequence). The ends lost 2 bases at V and 2 bases at J; junction bases unmatched: 4.

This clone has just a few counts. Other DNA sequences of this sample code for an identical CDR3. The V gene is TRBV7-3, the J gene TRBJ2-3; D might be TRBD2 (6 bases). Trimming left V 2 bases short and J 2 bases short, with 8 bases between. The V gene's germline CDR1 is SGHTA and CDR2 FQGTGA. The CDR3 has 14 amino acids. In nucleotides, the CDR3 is TGTGCCAGCAGCTTAGCGGGGCCCACAGATACGCAGTATTTT. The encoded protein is CASSLAGPTDTQYF.

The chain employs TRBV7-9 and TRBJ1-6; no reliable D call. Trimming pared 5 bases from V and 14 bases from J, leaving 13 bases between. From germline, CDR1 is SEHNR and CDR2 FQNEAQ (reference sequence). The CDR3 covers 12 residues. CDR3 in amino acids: CASSLGVGALHF. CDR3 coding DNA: TGTGCCAGCAGCCTCGGGGTTGGGGCCCTCCACTTT.

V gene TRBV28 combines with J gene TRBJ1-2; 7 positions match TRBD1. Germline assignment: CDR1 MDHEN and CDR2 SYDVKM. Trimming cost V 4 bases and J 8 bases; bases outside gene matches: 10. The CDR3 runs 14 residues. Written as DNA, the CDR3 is TGTGCCAGCAGTTCCTATACTACAGGGGACGGCTACACCTTC. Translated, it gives CASSSYTTGDGYTF.

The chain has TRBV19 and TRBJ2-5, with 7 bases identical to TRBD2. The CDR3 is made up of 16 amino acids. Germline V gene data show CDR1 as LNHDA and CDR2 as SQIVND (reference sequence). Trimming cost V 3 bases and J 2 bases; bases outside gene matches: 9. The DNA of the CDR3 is TGTGCCAGTAGTATGAGGAGGCTAGCGGAACAAGAGACCCAGTACTTC. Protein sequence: CASSMRRLAEQETQYF. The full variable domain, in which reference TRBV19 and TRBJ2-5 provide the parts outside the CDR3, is DGGITQSPKYLFRKEGQNVTLSCEQNLNHDAMYWYRQDPGQGLRLIYYSQIVNDFQKGDIAEGYSVSREKKESFPLTVTSAQKNPTAFYLCASSMRRLAEQETQYFGPGTRLLVL.

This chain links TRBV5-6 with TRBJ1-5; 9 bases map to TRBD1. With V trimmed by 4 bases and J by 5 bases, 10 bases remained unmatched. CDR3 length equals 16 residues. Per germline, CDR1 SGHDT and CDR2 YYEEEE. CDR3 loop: CASSRIPGQGDQPQHF. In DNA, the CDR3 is TGTGCCAGCAGCCGGATTCCGGGACAGGGTGATCAGCCCCAGCATTTT.

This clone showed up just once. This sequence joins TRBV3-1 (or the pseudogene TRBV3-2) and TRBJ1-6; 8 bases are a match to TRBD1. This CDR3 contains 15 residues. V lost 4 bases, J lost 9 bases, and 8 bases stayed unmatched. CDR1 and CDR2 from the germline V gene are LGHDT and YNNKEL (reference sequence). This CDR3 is CASSLPQGASSPLHF. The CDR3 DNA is TGTGCCAGCAGCCTACCCCAGGGGGCCAGTTCACCCCTCCACTTT.

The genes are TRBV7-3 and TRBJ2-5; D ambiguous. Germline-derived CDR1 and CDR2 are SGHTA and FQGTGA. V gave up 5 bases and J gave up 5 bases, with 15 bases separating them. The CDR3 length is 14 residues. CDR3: CASSPNGPVETQYF. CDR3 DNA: TGTGCCAGCAGCCCCAATGGGCCCGTTGAGACCCAGTACTTC.

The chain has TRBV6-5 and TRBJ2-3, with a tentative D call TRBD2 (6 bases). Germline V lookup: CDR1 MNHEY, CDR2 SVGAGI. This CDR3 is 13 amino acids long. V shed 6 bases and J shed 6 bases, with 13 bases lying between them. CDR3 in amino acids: CASRADRGDTQYF. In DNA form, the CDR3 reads TGTGCCAGCAGGGCCGACCGGGGGGATACGCAGTATTTT.

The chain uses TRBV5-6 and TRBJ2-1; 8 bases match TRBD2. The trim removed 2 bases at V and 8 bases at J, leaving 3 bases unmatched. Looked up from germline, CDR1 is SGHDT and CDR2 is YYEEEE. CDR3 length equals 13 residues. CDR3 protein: CASSFGGVYEQFF. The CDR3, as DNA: TGTGCCAGCAGCTTCGGGGGGGTATATGAGCAGTTCTTC.

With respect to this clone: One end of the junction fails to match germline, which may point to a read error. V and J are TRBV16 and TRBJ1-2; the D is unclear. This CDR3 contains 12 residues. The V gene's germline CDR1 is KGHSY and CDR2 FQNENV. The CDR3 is CASSQDNFGYTF. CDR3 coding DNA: TGTGCCAGCAGCCAAGACAACTTTGGCTACACCTTC.

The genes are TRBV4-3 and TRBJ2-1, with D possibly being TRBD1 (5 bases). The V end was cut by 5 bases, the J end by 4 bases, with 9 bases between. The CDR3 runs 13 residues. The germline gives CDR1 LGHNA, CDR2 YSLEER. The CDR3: CASSSNRYNEQFF. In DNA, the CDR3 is TGCGCCAGCAGCAGTAACAGGTACAATGAGCAGTTCTTC.

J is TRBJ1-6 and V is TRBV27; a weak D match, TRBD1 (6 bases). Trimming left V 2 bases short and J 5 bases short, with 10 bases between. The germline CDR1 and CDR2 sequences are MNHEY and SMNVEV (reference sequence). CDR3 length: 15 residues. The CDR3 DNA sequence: TGTGCCAGCAGTTTACATACAGGGAATAATTCACCCCTCCACTTT. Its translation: CASSLHTGNNSPLHF.

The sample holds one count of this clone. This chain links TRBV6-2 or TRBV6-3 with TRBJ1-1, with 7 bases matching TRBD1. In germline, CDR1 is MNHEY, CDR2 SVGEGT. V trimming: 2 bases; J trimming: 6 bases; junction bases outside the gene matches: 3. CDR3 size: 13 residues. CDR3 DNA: TGTGCCAGCAGTTACCGAGACAGGGCTGAAGCTTTCTTT. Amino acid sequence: CASSYRDRAEAFF.

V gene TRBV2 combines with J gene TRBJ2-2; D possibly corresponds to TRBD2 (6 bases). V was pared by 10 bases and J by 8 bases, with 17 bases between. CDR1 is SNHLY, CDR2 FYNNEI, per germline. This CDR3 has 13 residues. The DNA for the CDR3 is TGTGCCACGGGAGAAGAAGGGACGGGGGAGCTGTTTTTT. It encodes CATGEEGTGELFF.

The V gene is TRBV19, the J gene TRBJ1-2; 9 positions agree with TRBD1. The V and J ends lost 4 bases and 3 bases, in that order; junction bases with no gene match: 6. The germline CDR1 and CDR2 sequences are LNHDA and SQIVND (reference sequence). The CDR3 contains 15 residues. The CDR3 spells CASSSPGQGDYGYTF. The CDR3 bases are TGTGCCAGTAGTAGTCCGGGACAGGGTGACTATGGCTACACCTTC.

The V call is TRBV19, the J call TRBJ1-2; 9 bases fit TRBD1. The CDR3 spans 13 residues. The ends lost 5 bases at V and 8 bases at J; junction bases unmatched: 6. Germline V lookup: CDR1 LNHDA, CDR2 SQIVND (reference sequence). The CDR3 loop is CASSPGQGFGYTF. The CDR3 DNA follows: TGTGCCAGTAGTCCGGGACAGGGTTTCGGCTACACCTTC.

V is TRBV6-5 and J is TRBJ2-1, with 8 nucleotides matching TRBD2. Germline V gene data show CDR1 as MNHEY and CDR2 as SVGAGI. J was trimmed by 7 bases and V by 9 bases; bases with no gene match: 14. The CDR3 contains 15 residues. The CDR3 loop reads CASLRGQRGWNEQFF. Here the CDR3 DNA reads TGTGCCAGTCTAAGGGGCCAGCGGGGGTGGAATGAGCAGTTCTTC.

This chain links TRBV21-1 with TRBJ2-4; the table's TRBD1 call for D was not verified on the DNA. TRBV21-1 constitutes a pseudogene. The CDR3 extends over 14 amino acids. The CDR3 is CASSDRDMPNIQYF. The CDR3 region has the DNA TGTGCCAGCAGCGACCGGGACATGCCGAACATTCAGTACTTC.

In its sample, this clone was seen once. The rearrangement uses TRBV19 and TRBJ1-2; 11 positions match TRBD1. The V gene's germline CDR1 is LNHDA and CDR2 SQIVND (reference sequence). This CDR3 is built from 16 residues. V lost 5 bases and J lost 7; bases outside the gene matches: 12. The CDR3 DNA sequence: TGTGCCAGTAGTCACCGTCCAGGACAGGGGGCGCGTGGCTACACCTTC. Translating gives CASSHRPGQGARGYTF.

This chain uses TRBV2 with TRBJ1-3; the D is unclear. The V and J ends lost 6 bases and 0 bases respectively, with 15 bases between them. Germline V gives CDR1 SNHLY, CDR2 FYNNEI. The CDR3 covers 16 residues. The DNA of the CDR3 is TGTGCCAGCAGCCTCGACGGACTTCTCTCTGGAAACACCATATATTTT. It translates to CASSLDGLLSGNTIYF.

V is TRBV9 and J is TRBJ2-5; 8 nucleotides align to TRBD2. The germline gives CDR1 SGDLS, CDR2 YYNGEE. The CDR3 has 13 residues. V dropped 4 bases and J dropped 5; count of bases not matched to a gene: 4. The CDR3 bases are TGTGCCAGCAGCCCCGGGGGGGGCGAGACCCAGTACTTC. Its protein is CASSPGGGETQYF.

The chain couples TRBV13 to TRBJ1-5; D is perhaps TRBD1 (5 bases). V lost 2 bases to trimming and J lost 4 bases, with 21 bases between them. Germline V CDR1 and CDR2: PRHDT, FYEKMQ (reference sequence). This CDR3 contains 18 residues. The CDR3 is CASSLRGSGGNRNQPQHF. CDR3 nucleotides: TGTGCCAGCAGCTTAAGGGGCTCGGGAGGGAATCGGAATCAGCCCCAGCATTTT.

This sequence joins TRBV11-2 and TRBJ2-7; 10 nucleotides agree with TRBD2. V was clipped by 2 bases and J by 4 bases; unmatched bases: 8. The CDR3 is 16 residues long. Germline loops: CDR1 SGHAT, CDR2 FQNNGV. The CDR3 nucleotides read TGTGCCAGCAGCTTAATAGCAGCTAGCGGGGGATACGAGCAGTACTTC. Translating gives CASSLIAASGGYEQYF.